Listed here are 27 T cell receptor beta chains from one sample, sequenced in a study of blood T cell repertoires in COVID-19. Sequenced by immunoSEQ multiplex PCR; TCRdb stores in-frame clones only, minus some. The sample holds about 250,000 clones, about nine tenths seen once. The sequencing input was peripheral blood. These receptors came from a man aged 25 to 45 with COVID-19, enrolled during active disease.

This clone appeared a single time. The J gene is TRBJ2-7, the V gene TRBV5-1; TRBD1 is a possible D gene (6 bases). V dropped 0 bases and J dropped 2 bases, with 12 bases sitting between them. Per the germline V gene, CDR1 is SGHRS and CDR2 is YFSETQ. This CDR3 contains 15 residues. Here the CDR3 DNA reads TGCGCCAGCAGCTTGGCTCCAGGGGTAACCTACGAGCAGTACTTC. Translated: CASSLAPGVTYEQYF.

The V gene is TRBV29-1, the J gene TRBJ2-3; tentative D call: TRBD2 (7 bases). The CDR3 is made up of 15 amino acids. Germline values: CDR1 SQVTM, CDR2 ANQGSEA. V dropped 3 bases and J dropped 2 bases, with 15 bases sitting between them. Here the CDR3 reads CSVEVEGGVTDTQYF. For the CDR3, the DNA is TGCAGCGTTGAGGTTGAGGGGGGGGTCACAGATACGCAGTATTTT.

The V gene is TRBV19, the J gene TRBJ2-3; D is ambiguous. CDR1 is LNHDA and CDR2 is SQIVND in the germline V gene (reference sequence). The CDR3 covers 14 residues. V was trimmed by 7 bases and J by 0 bases, leaving 11 bases between them. The CDR3 DNA reads TGTGCCAGTACTGGCGGATCTAGCACAGATACGCAGTATTTT. It is translated as CASTGGSSTDTQYF.

The chain recombines TRBV7-6 with TRBJ1-6; D is uncertain. Deletions cut 5 bases from V and 10 bases from J, with 18 bases between. The CDR3 is 15 residues long. Germline CDR1 and CDR2: SGHVS and FNYEAQ. The CDR3 coding sequence is TGTGCCAGCAGCCTCATACGGGAGGCAGGATCACCCCTCCACTTT. This sequence encodes CASSLIREAGSPLHF. The variable domain in full, completed from reference TRBV7-6 and TRBJ1-6, reads GAGVSQSPRYKVTKRGQDVALRCDPISGHVSLYWYRQALGQGPEFLTYFNYEAQQDKSGLPNDRFSAERPEGSISTLTIQRTEQRDSAMYRCASSLIREAGSPLHFGNGTRLTVT.

The chain joins TRBV5-3 to TRBJ2-5; 11 bases are shared with TRBD2. TRBV5-3 carries the ORF label, with uncertain function. J gave up 5 bases and V 5 bases, and 11 bases lay outside the gene matches. The CDR3 runs 16 residues. The CDR3 loop reads CARSLAGGRGWETQYF. For the CDR3, the DNA is TGTGCCAGAAGTCTAGCGGGGGGACGGGGTTGGGAGACCCAGTACTTC.

The rearrangement uses TRBV3-1 (or the pseudogene TRBV3-2) and TRBJ2-2; 10 nucleotides align to TRBD2. Germline CDR1 and CDR2: LGHDT and YNNKEL (reference sequence). V shed 1 base and J 0 bases; nucleotides not matched to a gene: 5. CDR3 length: 18 residues. This CDR3 is CASSQVASGGSNTGELFF. In DNA form, the CDR3 reads TGTGCCAGCAGCCAAGTGGCTAGCGGGGGTTCGAACACCGGGGAGCTGTTTTTT.

The chain links TRBV4-1 to TRBJ2-5; 13 bases are shared with TRBD2. Germline V lookup: CDR1 MGHRA, CDR2 YSYEKL. This CDR3 region has 15 residues. V trimming: 11 bases; J trimming: 1 base; junction bases outside the gene matches: 7. The CDR3 sequence is CAEPWTSGGQETQYF. The CDR3 nucleotides are TGCGCCGAACCCTGGACTAGCGGGGGCCAAGAGACCCAGTACTTC.

The gene calls are TRBV7-3 and TRBJ1-6, with 9 bases that match TRBD1. The CDR3 extends over 14 amino acids. CDR1 is SGHTA, CDR2 FQGTGA, per germline. V shed 5 bases and J 11 bases; nucleotides not matched to a gene: 7. The CDR3 DNA reads as TGTGCCAGCAGCGCCCAAGGACAGGGGACACCCCTCCACTTT. It specifies CASSAQGQGTPLHF.

CDR3 sequence (DNA): TGTGCCAGCAGTAGGGGACAGGGAATTTCCGGCTATGGCTACACCTTC. Its translation is CASSRGQGISGYGYTF. This chain links TRBV3-1 (or the pseudogene TRBV3-2) with TRBJ1-2, with TRBD1 matching 9 bases. Unmatched junction bases numbered 12, after V lost 6 bases and J lost 4 bases. Per germline, CDR1 LGHDT and CDR2 YNNKEL (reference sequence). The CDR3 spans 16 residues.

This rearrangement joins TRBV21-1 to TRBJ2-5; TRBD1 reflects the table's D call only, with no check against the DNA. TRBV21-1 is recorded as a pseudogene. This CDR3 is 17 amino acids long. CDR3 loop: CASSKARTGALQETQYF. CDR3 nucleotides: TGTGCCAGCAGCAAAGCGCGGACAGGGGCCCTCCAAGAGACCCAGTACTTC.

The J gene is TRBJ2-2, the V gene TRBV7-9; 7 bases are shared with TRBD2. CDR1 is SEHNR and CDR2 is FQNEAQ in the germline V gene (reference sequence). CDR3 length: 15 amino acids. V lost 6 bases and J lost 4; bases outside the gene matches: 8. CDR3 sequence reads: CASRQPTSPTGELFF. Written as DNA, the CDR3 is TGTGCCAGCAGACAACCGACTAGCCCCACCGGGGAGCTGTTTTTT.

Here the CDR3 DNA reads TGTGCCAGCAGCTTAGGGGGGAGGATTGCCAAAAACATTCAGTACTTC. Translating it yields CASSLGGRIAKNIQYF. The chain employs TRBV13 and TRBJ2-4; the D gene is possibly TRBD2 (6 bases). Trimming removed 0 bases at V and 1 base at J, with 10 bases between. The CDR3 spans 16 residues. Germline V gene data show CDR1 as PRHDT and CDR2 as FYEKMQ (reference sequence).

The V call is TRBV7-9, the J call TRBJ1-5; D gene ambiguous. Germline V gene lookup returns CDR1 SEHNR and CDR2 FQNEAQ (reference sequence). This CDR3 is built from 15 residues. Trimming removed 4 bases at V and 4 bases at J, with 14 bases between. The CDR3: CASSSFDSGNQPQHF. The CDR3 DNA follows: TGTGCCAGCAGCTCCTTCGATTCGGGGAATCAGCCCCAGCATTTT.

This clone was found once. The CDR3 reads CASSETGGEDTQYF. The CDR3, as DNA: TGTGCCAGCAGTGAGACAGGGGGTGAAGATACGCAGTATTTT. The chain uses TRBV6-4 and TRBJ2-3; 9 bases are a match to TRBD1. With 3 bases clipped from V and 5 bases from J, the junction kept 3 bases outside the gene matches. Germline lookup yields CDR1 MRHNA and CDR2 SNTAGT. The CDR3 sequence is 14 residues long.

The chain couples TRBV6-5 to TRBJ2-7, with D tentatively TRBD2 (5 bases). CDR3 length: 13 amino acids. CDR1 and CDR2 from the germline V gene are MNHEY and SVGAGI. Trimming removed 6 bases from V and 3 bases from J, with 12 bases in between. Here the CDR3 DNA reads TGTGCCAGCAGACCCGGGGAGCACTACGAGCAGTACTTC. It yields the protein CASRPGEHYEQYF.

This rearrangement joins TRBV5-1 to TRBJ2-1; TRBD2 matches at 9 bases. This CDR3 has 14 amino acids. Germline V gene lookup returns CDR1 SGHRS and CDR2 YFSETQ. Trimming at V came to 5 bases and at J to 10 bases, leaving 10 bases not matched to a gene. DNA of the CDR3: TGCGCCAGCAGACAGACCGGGACTAGCAGGGAGCAGTTCTTC. Amino acid sequence: CASRQTGTSREQFF. Combining the CDR3 with reference TRBV5-1 and TRBJ2-1 gives the whole variable domain KAGVTQTPRYLIKTRGQQVTLSCSPISGHRSVSWYQQTPGQGLQFLFEYFSETQRNKGNFPGRFSGRQFSNSRSEMNVSTLELGDSALYLCASRQTGTSREQFFGPGTRLTVL.

The chain recombines TRBV19 with TRBJ2-2; 11 nucleotides line up with TRBD1. Germline V CDR1 and CDR2: LNHDA, SQIVND (reference sequence). This CDR3 region has 16 residues. J was trimmed by 1 base and V by 5 bases; bases with no gene match: 3. The CDR3 DNA is TGTGCCAGTAGTGCCGGGACAGGGGGGAACACCGGGGAGCTGTTTTTT. It codes for CASSAGTGGNTGELFF.

The chain links TRBV27 to TRBJ1-1; 7 nucleotides agree with TRBD1. The CDR3 consists of 15 residues. Germline values: CDR1 MNHEY, CDR2 SMNVEV (reference sequence). With V trimmed by 5 bases and J by 1 base, 7 bases remained unmatched. CDR3 protein: CASSLQGQTNTEAFF. DNA of the CDR3: TGTGCCAGCAGTCTCCAGGGACAGACGAACACTGAAGCTTTCTTT.

The chain uses TRBV4-1 and TRBJ2-1; tentative D call: TRBD2 (5 bases). V shed 1 base and J shed 0 bases, with 10 bases lying between them. The CDR3 spans 16 residues. Germline loops: CDR1 MGHRA, CDR2 YSYEKL. This CDR3 is CASSQVRGYSYNEQFF. DNA of the CDR3: TGCGCCAGCAGCCAAGTCCGGGGATACTCCTACAATGAGCAGTTCTTC.

This chain joins TRBV11-3 and TRBJ2-3, with TRBD2 matching over 12 bases. The length of the CDR3 is 16 residues. J was trimmed by 3 bases and V by 1 base; bases with no gene match: 2. Germline loops: CDR1 SGHNT, CDR2 YENEEA. CDR3 DNA: TGTGCCAGCAGCTTAGGGACTAGCGGGGATACAGATACGCAGTATTTT. It codes for CASSLGTSGDTDTQYF.

V usage is TRBV3-1 (or the pseudogene TRBV3-2) and J usage is TRBJ2-7; weak D call: TRBD2 (6 bases). From germline, CDR1 is LGHDT and CDR2 YNNKEL (reference sequence). CDR3 length equals 16 residues. Trimming shortened V by 4 bases and J by 2 bases, and 18 bases separated the two germline ends. CDR3 sequence: CASSRLGGMVTYEQYF. The CDR3, as DNA: TGTGCCAGCAGCCGTCTCGGGGGTATGGTCACCTACGAGCAGTACTTC.

The chain joins TRBV4-2 to TRBJ1-1; no clear D gene. Germline CDR1 is LGHNA and CDR2 is YNFKEQ. V shed 0 bases and J shed 0 bases, with 8 bases lying between them. The CDR3 runs 15 residues. CDR3 sequence: CASSQERHMNTEAFF. The CDR3 nucleotides are TGTGCCAGCAGCCAAGAGAGGCATATGAACACTGAAGCTTTCTTT.

The chain employs TRBV19 and TRBJ1-2; possible D gene TRBD1, 5 bases. Trimming took 4 bases from V and 2 from J, leaving 11 bases between them. The CDR3 has 14 residues. The germline V gene encodes CDR1 LNHDA and CDR2 SQIVND (reference sequence). CDR3 bases: TGTGCCAGTAGTAACAGGACAACAAACTATGGCTACACCTTC. Translating gives CASSNRTTNYGYTF.

The chain employs TRBV9 and TRBJ1-2; 7 bases fit TRBD1. Unmatched junction bases numbered 6, after V lost 0 bases and J lost 4 bases. This CDR3 region has 15 residues. CDR1 is SGDLS and CDR2 is YYNGEE in the germline V gene. The CDR3 protein is CASSVATGESYGYTF. In DNA, the CDR3 is TGTGCCAGCAGCGTAGCTACAGGGGAATCCTATGGCTACACCTTC.

This clone came up a few times. V gene TRBV19 combines with J gene TRBJ2-7, with a tentative D call TRBD1 (5 bases). V shed 6 bases and J shed 2 bases, with 11 bases lying between them. Germline V gene lookup returns CDR1 LNHDA and CDR2 SQIVND (reference sequence). The CDR3 extends over 13 amino acids. CDR3: CASSLTATYEQYF. CDR3 nucleotides: TGTGCCAGTAGCTTGACAGCGACCTACGAGCAGTACTTC. The whole variable domain, remainder taken from reference TRBV19 and TRBJ2-7, is DGGITQSPKYLFRKEGQNVTLSCEQNLNHDAMYWYRQDPGQGLRLIYYSQIVNDFQKGDIAEGYSVSREKKESFPLTVTSAQKNPTAFYLCASSLTATYEQYFGPGTRLTVT.

The chain recombines TRBV5-1 with TRBJ2-3, with TRBD1 as a possible D gene (5 bases). Germline V gives CDR1 SGHRS, CDR2 YFSETQ. CDR3 size: 15 residues. Trimming removed 4 bases from V and 1 base from J, with 13 bases in between. CDR3 sequence: CASSPSGAGTDTQYF. In DNA, the CDR3 is TGCGCCAGCAGCCCAAGTGGGGCCGGCACAGATACGCAGTATTTT.

The gene calls are TRBV5-1 and TRBJ1-2; maybe TRBD1 (6 bases). Germline V CDR1 and CDR2: SGHRS, YFSETQ. Trimming stripped 4 bases from V and 4 bases from J, with 11 bases between. The CDR3 consists of 13 residues. DNA for the CDR3: TGCGCCAGCAGCATTGGACAGTTCTATGGCTACACCTTC. Its translation is CASSIGQFYGYTF.